This T cell receptor (beta chain) comes out of a study of vaccination and CD4 T cells after COVID-19 (dated by TCRdb to the early 2020s). At the level of the whole study: Every convalescent patient had a positive nasal swab PCR test for SARS-CoV-2, with mild disease in nine patients and severe disease in one. In the convalescent cohort there were six males and four females, among whom were two Hispanic individuals, seven Caucasians, two Asians and one multiracial person. Participants received two doses of either the Pfizer-BioNTech BNT162b2 vaccine (n=8) or the Moderna mRNA-1273 vaccine (n=2). Post-COVID blood samples were collected from convalescent patients a median of approximately 93 days after diagnosis, with a range of roughly 35 to 180 days. Post-vaccine blood samples were collected a median of approximately 72 days after the second vaccine dose, ranging from about 12 to 241 days. For a few convalescent patients, samples were collected at an early post-vaccination timepoint (day 14) as well as at a late post-vaccination timepoint (days 161 to 241). For stimulating the cultures, overlapping spike peptide pools were used, derived from SARS-CoV-2 as well as from the common cold coronaviruses HCoV-NL63, HCoV-OC43 and HCoV-229E. In control cultures, a CEFX viral epitope pool was used as positive control, an HIV-1 Nef peptide pool was used as negative control, or no peptide was added. The spike-specific CD4+ TCR repertoire was compared before and after mRNA vaccination in approximately ten COVID-19 convalescent patients and several infection-naive healthy vaccine recipients.

Paper-wide results and their limitations: An increase in the median number of SARS-CoV-2-reactive clonotypes from approximately 21 after infection to a few dozen after vaccination was observed, but the change was not found to be significant. Among convalescent patients, a median about 90% of the SARS-CoV-2-reactive clones seen after vaccination appeared only after vaccination, which suggests priming specific to the vaccine. Nearly all vaccine-specific clones in convalescent patients (304 of 307) were mono-reactive for SARS-CoV-2 spike rather than cross-reactive with common cold coronaviruses. The study included relatively few convalescent patients and did not analyze early timepoints after natural infection.

The CDR3 runs 16 residues from the cysteine to the phenylalanine. CDR3 DNA only is kept here, 48 bases in frame from base 1. According to the germline V gene, CDR1 reads SGHTA and CDR2 reads FQGNSA. V is trimmed back by 1 base and J by 2 bases, and the junction contains 3 bases that no gene match accounts for. Interpreted using the paper, the time point label stands for: late sampling 161 to 241 days after vaccination in three convalescent patients. The sample's treatment or condition, from its label and the paper: roughly 10-day PBMC culture with coronavirus spike peptide pools or control peptides (ViraFEST assay). The ViraFEST assay was used in the study, in which antigen-specific T cells were expanded with peptide pools and expanded clonotypes were subsequently identified by TCR sequencing. Positive SARS-CoV-2 PCR tests in the convalescent patients dated from March to December 2020, before Alpha, Beta and Delta variants emerged in the United States. Each well held approximately 2 million PBMCs cultured in IMDM containing approximately 5.3% human AB serum and approximately 9.8 IU/ml IL-2, with 10 ug/ml peptide pools added. Half of the culture medium was replaced with fresh IL-2-containing medium on days 3 and 7. Once the cells had been in culture for over nine days, the EasySep CD4+ T cell isolation kit was used to isolate CD4+ T cells by negative selection. Ficoll-Paque Plus gradient centrifugation was used to isolate PBMCs from whole blood, and the isolated PBMCs were then either used fresh or cryopreserved at -140C. Triplicate wells were generally used for each culture condition.

Turning to this clonotype: Its cognate antigen has yet to be identified. The input lacks base qualities; no much larger clone sits a single base away.

The library was produced with PCR. At the Johns Hopkins FTIC core, DNA from the cultured CD4+ T cells underwent TCR sequencing with the Oncomine TCR Beta short-read assay. Genomic DNA was extracted from the cultured CD4+ T cells with the QIAamp micro DNA kit. Oncomine TCR Beta libraries made from cultured CD4+ T cells were pooled using unique dual indexes and sequenced on an Illumina iSeq 100. As for how the authors treated the data: Non-productive sequences were filtered out, and CDR3s that did not start with C, did not end with F or W, or were shorter than 7 amino acids were discarded. The MANAFEST web application identified antigen-specific clonotypes by comparing peptide-stimulated wells against reference wells and other culture wells. Positive clones required FDR below 0.05, an odds ratio above 5, and productive frequency above 0.1% in at least two of three replicate wells. A clonotype counted as cross-reactive if it showed significant expansion both in the SARS-CoV-2 spike wells and in at least one common cold coronavirus spike condition. CDR3 homology was assessed with Levenshtein distances (stringdist) and unrooted phylogenetic trees (ape) in R version 3.6.1. The public reads were run again by TCRdb, first through fastp at Q25 and then through MiXCR, and only productive beta chains were kept. Identical CDR3 protein sequences are pooled into one entry, listed with their most common genes and DNA. TCRdb's processing, not the authors' own work, is the source of the V and J calls. The sample profile shows fewer than 20,000 distinct CDR3 sequences; around 47% of them were found once. Around 20% of the sample comes from the top ten.

This receptor was identified in a human donor who had recovered from COVID-19. The source material was CD4+ T cells from blood, cultured in vitro, sampled about 7 months after SARS-CoV-2 vaccination. This sequence uses TRBV7-2 and TRBJ2-3, and TRBD2 aligns with 10 junction nucleotides. The nucleotide sequence is TGTGCCAGCAGCTTAGGACTAGCGGGTAACACAGATACGCAGTATTTT. Its translation reads: CASSLGLAGNTDTQYF.